Listed here are 22 T cell receptor beta chains from one sample, sequenced in a study of graft-versus-host responses after intestinal transplantation. No cognate antigen is known for these TCRs. This table comes from immunoSEQ multiplex PCR, and its TCRdb copy is limited to in-frame clones, with some not included. The table lists more than 80,000 clones, 75% to 90% of them singletons. The specimen was unstimulated CD8+ T cells sorted from spleen or lymph node cells, collected before intestinal transplant. These receptors all stem from a human donor who received an intestinal transplant.

The V call is TRBV9, the J call TRBJ2-1, with D maybe TRBD1 (8 bases). Germline V gives CDR1 SGDLS, CDR2 YYNGEE. The length of the CDR3 is 19 residues. V lost 3 bases and J lost 10, with 32 bases in between. CDR3 DNA: TGTGCCAGCAGCGAGGTATCGAGTGGCGGGACAGGACTAGGAAGGGAGCAGTTCTTC. Protein product: CASSEVSSGGTGLGREQFF.

The V call is TRBV10-3, the J call TRBJ2-2; 7 bases match TRBD2. Germline V CDR1 and CDR2: ENHRY, SYGVKD. This CDR3 contains 13 residues. V was clipped by 7 bases and J by 7 bases; unmatched bases: 6. DNA of the CDR3: TGTGCCATCACGGGGAGGGAGAGCGGGGAGCTGTTTTTT. This encodes CAITGRESGELFF.

The genes are TRBV5-1 and TRBJ2-3, with 8 positions matching TRBD2. Germline CDR1 is SGHRS and CDR2 is YFSETQ. The CDR3 extends over 16 amino acids. Trimming removed 4 bases from V and 2 bases from J; junction bases left unmatched: 9. The CDR3 DNA sequence: TGCGCCAGCAGCCCGGGGGGGCCGGATTCCACAGATACGCAGTATTTT. This gives the protein CASSPGGPDSTDTQYF.

The sample holds one count of this clone. The rearrangement links TRBV5-4 to TRBJ1-1; D uncertain. Germline loops: CDR1 SGHNT, CDR2 YYREEE (reference sequence). This CDR3 has 12 residues. Trimming left V 4 bases short and J 5 bases short, with 9 bases between. Here the CDR3 DNA reads TGTGCCAGCAGCGCCGTTTCAACTGAAGCTTTCTTT. Its translation: CASSAVSTEAFF. Variable domain in full (rest from reference TRBV5-4 and TRBJ1-1): ETGVTQSPTHLIKTRGQQVTLRCSSQSGHNTVSWYQQALGQGPQFIFQYYREEENGRGNFPPRFSGLQFPNYSSELNVNALELDDSALYLCASSAVSTEAFFGQGTRLTVV.

The chain employs TRBV6-6 and TRBJ2-7, with D possibly being TRBD1 (6 bases). This CDR3 is 16 amino acids long. The germline CDR1 and CDR2 sequences are MNHNY and SVGAGI (reference sequence). V was shortened by 4 bases and J by 0 bases, with 16 bases between the two germline ends. CDR3 in DNA: TGTGCCAGCAGTTTACGCGGACAGTTTAGCTCCTACGAGCAGTACTTC. It encodes CASSLRGQFSSYEQYF.

The chain links TRBV6-1 to TRBJ2-7; D gene ambiguous. Between the trimmed V and J ends, which lost 0 bases and 3 bases, there was a span of 24 bases. CDR3 size: 19 residues. CDR1 MNHNS and CDR2 SASEGT come from the germline V gene. CDR3 nucleotides: TGTGCCAGCAGTGAAGCGCGGTCCTATCTGGAAATACCCTTCTACGAGCAGTACTTC. Residues: CASSEARSYLEIPFYEQYF.

The chain carries TRBV27 and TRBJ1-1; unclear D gene. From germline, CDR1 is MNHEY and CDR2 SMNVEV (reference sequence). This CDR3 comprises 13 residues. V dropped 1 base and J dropped 0 bases, with 3 bases sitting between them. The CDR3 nucleotides read TGTGCCAGCAGTTTATTTCTGAACACTGAAGCTTTCTTT. Its translation is CASSLFLNTEAFF.

This clone showed up just a few times. The V gene is TRBV27, the J gene TRBJ1-3; 9 bases map to TRBD1. V lost 3 bases and J lost 3; bases outside the gene matches: 3. The CDR3 has 15 amino acids. Germline assignment: CDR1 MNHEY and CDR2 SMNVEV (reference sequence). In DNA form, the CDR3 reads TGTGCCAGCAGTTTGCCGGACAGGGGTGGAAACACCATATATTTT. Amino acids: CASSLPDRGGNTIYF.

V and J are TRBV4-1 and TRBJ2-2; D is ambiguous. The CDR3 runs to 13 residues. Germline V lookup: CDR1 MGHRA, CDR2 YSYEKL. Trimming shortened V by 2 bases and J by 5 bases, and 6 bases separated the two germline ends. Written as DNA, the CDR3 is TGCGCCAGCAGCCAACGTATAACCGGGGAGCTGTTTTTT. As protein: CASSQRITGELFF.

The chain uses TRBV5-1 and TRBJ2-7; no reliable D call. The CDR3 spans 15 residues. Trimming stripped 0 bases from V and 3 bases from J, with 13 bases between. Per the germline V gene, CDR1 is SGHRS and CDR2 is YFSETQ. The CDR3 nucleotides are TGCGCCAGCAGCTTGGAACTACCCACACTCTACGAGCAGTACTTC. Amino acid sequence: CASSLELPTLYEQYF.

The V gene is TRBV15, the J gene TRBJ1-1; TRBD1 agrees at 7 bases. The J segment lost 4 bases and the V segment lost 5 bases, leaving 4 bases of the junction unmatched. This CDR3 region has 13 residues. CDR1 is LNHNV, CDR2 YYDKDF, per germline (reference sequence). The CDR3 coding sequence is TGTGCCACCAGCGCACAGGGGAGCACTGAAGCTTTCTTT. Protein sequence: CATSAQGSTEAFF. Supplemented by reference TRBV15 and TRBJ1-1, the full variable domain reads DAMVIQNPRYQVTQFGKPVTLSCSQTLNHNVMYWYQQKSSQAPKLLFHYYDKDFNNEADTPDNFQSRRPNTSFCFLDIRSPGLGDTAMYLCATSAQGSTEAFFGQGTRLTVV.

This rearrangement joins TRBV2 to TRBJ2-7; 11 positions match TRBD2. Germline assignment: CDR1 SNHLY and CDR2 FYNNEI. The trim removed 3 bases at V and 4 bases at J, leaving 8 bases unmatched. The CDR3 length is 16 residues. The CDR3 DNA reads as TGTGCCAGCAGTGAGTGGCTAGCGGGAGGAGGGTACGAGCAGTACTTC. The encoded protein is CASSEWLAGGGYEQYF.

The V call is TRBV28, the J call TRBJ2-6; 10 positions match TRBD1. Germline V gives CDR1 MDHEN, CDR2 SYDVKM. This CDR3 comprises 18 residues. Trimming cost V 1 base and J 0 bases; bases outside gene matches: 3. Written as DNA, the CDR3 is TGTGCCAGCAGTTTATCCGGACAGGGGGTCTCTGGGGCCAACGTCCTGACTTTC. Encoded protein: CASSLSGQGVSGANVLTF.

This clone was observed a few times. The V and J genes are TRBV4-1 and TRBJ2-5; 10 nucleotides agree with TRBD2. Germline V lookup: CDR1 MGHRA, CDR2 YSYEKL. This CDR3 is 20 amino acids long. Losses at the gene ends were 3 bases for V and 2 bases for J; bases not matched to a gene: 18. Here the CDR3 DNA reads TGCGCCAGCAGCCACCCCCCGCTAGCGGGGGAGTTTGGGTCGCAAGAGACCCAGTACTTC. Residues: CASSHPPLAGEFGSQETQYF.

The chain has TRBV2 and TRBJ2-6; D not certain. V was pared by 3 bases and J by 13 bases, with 25 bases between. CDR3 length equals 17 residues. CDR1 is SNHLY and CDR2 is FYNNEI in the germline V gene. DNA for the CDR3: TGTGCCAGCAGTGAGTTAGGGTTGCCGGCTAATCCATTTGTCCTGACTTTC. It specifies CASSELGLPANPFVLTF.

This rearrangement joins TRBV6-5 to TRBJ1-2; D remains ambiguous. With 6 bases removed from V and 8 bases from J, the gap between germline ends came to 16 bases. The CDR3 is 13 amino acids. Germline lookup yields CDR1 MNHEY and CDR2 SVGAGI. The CDR3 loop is CASRNLSRSGYTF. As DNA, the CDR3 is TGTGCCAGCAGGAACCTTTCGAGGTCGGGCTACACCTTC.

The chain combines TRBV6-1 with TRBJ1-1; TRBD1 might be the D (6 bases). With 2 bases removed from V and 8 bases from J, the gap between germline ends came to 18 bases. This CDR3 contains 15 residues. From germline, CDR1 is MNHNS and CDR2 SASEGT. The CDR3 region has the DNA TGTGCCAGCAGTGAACACCCAATTGACAGGATCGAAGCTTTCTTT. This sequence encodes CASSEHPIDRIEAFF.

The chain employs TRBV7-6 and TRBJ2-2; TRBD1 might be the D (6 bases). In germline, CDR1 is SGHVS, CDR2 FNYEAQ. V was clipped by 5 bases and J by 3 bases, with 19 bases between them. The CDR3 is made up of 17 amino acids. The CDR3 DNA reads as TGTGCCAGCAGCCCGAGGGTCAGGGGTCTGTACACCGGGGAGCTGTTTTTT. As protein: CASSPRVRGLYTGELFF.

The rearrangement links TRBV4-1 to TRBJ2-7, with 8 nucleotides matching TRBD2. The CDR3 extends over 17 amino acids. Germline values: CDR1 MGHRA, CDR2 YSYEKL. Trimming took 3 bases from V and 2 from J; bases not matched to a gene: 12. CDR3 sequence (DNA): TGCGCCAGCAGCCACCCAGGTGGGGGACTAGGGGCCTACGAGCAGTACTTC. Amino acid sequence: CASSHPGGGLGAYEQYF.

This clone was observed once. This rearrangement joins TRBV5-1 to TRBJ2-7; D not certain. Trimming stripped 1 base from V and 1 base from J, with 12 bases between. Looked up from germline, CDR1 is SGHRS and CDR2 is YFSETQ. The CDR3 has 15 amino acids. For the CDR3, the DNA is TGCGCCAGCAGCTTGCGCCAGGTGCTATCCTACGAGCAGTACTTC. Translating gives CASSLRQVLSYEQYF.

V is TRBV18 and J is TRBJ2-7; D remains unclear. This CDR3 region has 14 residues. Trimming took off 3 bases at V and 3 bases at J, with 12 bases between the two ends. Germline V lookup: CDR1 KGHSH, CDR2 LQKENI. The CDR3 region is CASSPRQKGYEQYF. CDR3 in DNA: TGTGCCAGCTCACCCCGTCAGAAAGGCTACGAGCAGTACTTC.

V and J are TRBV28 and TRBJ2-7; no firm D call. Trimming removed 5 bases at V and 3 bases at J, with 11 bases between. Germline loops: CDR1 MDHEN, CDR2 SYDVKM. This CDR3 has 13 amino acids. The CDR3 loop is CASSNPALYEQYF. CDR3 in DNA: TGTGCCAGCAGTAACCCCGCCCTCTACGAGCAGTACTTC.